The 30 T cell receptor beta chains below all came from one sample that was sequenced in a study of cytomegalovirus exposure and HLA in healthy donors. PCR was performed using 60 Vbeta and 13 Jbeta primers. Method: immunoSEQ multiplex PCR; TCRdb's copy keeps in-frame clones and lacks some. The sample contains roughly 140,000 clones, around three quarters of which appear only once. Specimen: PBMCs. These receptors came from a man aged 40-49 years in good health and CMV-seronegative.

The J gene is TRBJ1-4, the V gene TRBV14, with D unclear. Trimming removed 1 base from V and 12 bases from J, with 15 bases in between. The CDR3 runs to 14 residues. Germline assignment: CDR1 SGHDN and CDR2 FVKESK. Here the CDR3 reads CASSQVAGRRELFF. DNA for the CDR3: TGTGCCAGCAGCCAAGTTGCAGGACGGAGGGAACTGTTTTTT.

The J gene is TRBJ2-3, the V gene TRBV5-4, with D possibly matching TRBD2 (6 bases). Germline V gene sequence: CDR1 SGHNT, CDR2 YYREEE (reference sequence). CDR3 length: 14 amino acids. With 1 base removed from V and 2 bases from J, the gap between germline ends came to 8 bases. CDR3 DNA sequence: TGTGCCAGCAGCTTGAGCGGGTACACAGATACGCAGTATTTT. Encoded protein: CASSLSGYTDTQYF.

This chain uses TRBV9 with TRBJ1-2; D is possibly TRBD1 (5 bases). CDR3 length: 14 residues. Germline V gene sequence: CDR1 SGDLS, CDR2 YYNGEE. V lost 0 bases and J lost 6, with 12 bases in between. The DNA of the CDR3 is TGTGCCAGCAGCGTAGGCTACAGGAAGGATGGCTACACCTTC. This gives the protein CASSVGYRKDGYTF.

The chain links TRBV19 to TRBJ2-7; 7 bases align to TRBD1. Germline CDR1 is LNHDA and CDR2 is SQIVND (reference sequence). This CDR3 has 15 residues. V gave up 6 bases and J gave up 2 bases; unmatched junction bases: 10. The CDR3, as DNA: TGTGCCAGTAGAGGACAGGCCCAGGGCGCCTACGAGCAGTACTTC. It codes for CASRGQAQGAYEQYF. Complete variable domain (other parts from reference TRBV19 and TRBJ2-7): DGGITQSPKYLFRKEGQNVTLSCEQNLNHDAMYWYRQDPGQGLRLIYYSQIVNDFQKGDIAEGYSVSREKKESFPLTVTSAQKNPTAFYLCASRGQAQGAYEQYFGPGTRLTVT.

This sequence joins TRBV5-1 and TRBJ2-7, with no clear D. The CDR3 has 12 residues. CDR1 and CDR2 (germline): SGHRS, YFSETQ. The V end was cut by 4 bases, the J end by 1 base, with 6 bases between. This CDR3 is CASSESSYEQYF. CDR3 coding DNA: TGCGCCAGCAGCGAGTCGTCCTACGAGCAGTACTTC.

The table lists this clone with a count of one. At one end the junction does not follow the germline gene, possibly because of a read error. The chain carries TRBV7-9 and TRBJ1-1, with 7 bases that match TRBD1. The CDR3 loop spans 16 amino acids. Germline V lookup: CDR1 SEHNR, CDR2 FQNEAQ (reference sequence). CDR3 in amino acids: CSSSPRQGIGNTEAFF. Written as DNA, the CDR3 is TGTTCCAGCAGCCCAAGACAGGGTATAGGAAACACTGAAGCTTTCTTT.

The genes are TRBV7-2 and TRBJ1-6; the D gene is possibly TRBD1 (6 bases). Germline lookup yields CDR1 SGHTA and CDR2 FQGNSA. This CDR3 region has 19 residues. Trimming removed 3 bases from V and 0 bases from J, with 18 bases in between. This chain's CDR3 is CASSLVGTSTSSYNSPLHF. CDR3 DNA: TGTGCCAGCAGCTTGGTTGGGACATCCACAAGCTCCTATAATTCACCCCTCCACTTT.

V and J are TRBV7-2 and TRBJ2-3; 9 positions match TRBD1. The CDR3 covers 16 residues. J lost 4 bases, V lost 5 bases, and 10 bases had no gene match. The germline V gene has CDR1 SGHTA and CDR2 FQGNSA. The CDR3 DNA reads as TGTGCCAGCAGCCCGCTCCGGGACAGGGACGCAGATACGCAGTATTTT. Translating gives CASSPLRDRDADTQYF.

This clone has just a few counts. V and J are TRBV7-9 and TRBJ2-7, with D perhaps TRBD2 (5 bases). CDR3 length: 17 amino acids. The ends were cut back, 2 bases at V and 3 bases at J, with 20 bases in the middle. Germline CDR1 reads SEHNR; CDR2 reads FQNEAQ (reference sequence). The CDR3 is CASSLFGGRGIDYEQYF. CDR3 sequence (DNA): TGTGCCAGCAGCTTATTTGGTGGGCGAGGGATTGACTACGAGCAGTACTTC.

The V call is TRBV18, the J call TRBJ1-1, with 7 bases that match TRBD1. The V and J ends lost 5 bases and 1 base, in that order; junction bases with no gene match: 4. The CDR3 covers 14 residues. Germline V gene sequence: CDR1 KGHSH, CDR2 LQKENI. The CDR3 spells CASSLGQRNTEAFF. The DNA of the CDR3 is TGTGCCAGCTCATTGGGACAGAGGAACACTGAAGCTTTCTTT. The whole variable domain, filled in from reference TRBV18 and TRBJ1-1, reads NAGVMQNPRHLVRRRGQEARLRCSPMKGHSHVYWYRQLPEEGLKFMVYLQKENIIDESGMPKERFSAEFPKEGPSILRIQQVVRGDSAAYFCASSLGQRNTEAFFGQGTRLTVV.

V is TRBV5-1 and J is TRBJ2-7, with D perhaps matching TRBD1 (5 bases). Germline CDR1 reads SGHRS; CDR2 reads YFSETQ. The CDR3 is made up of 15 amino acids. V lost 4 bases and J 1 base, leaving 15 bases between the germline ends. CDR3 protein: CASSLDEQGSYEQYF. CDR3 coding DNA: TGCGCCAGCAGCCTAGACGAGCAGGGATCCTACGAGCAGTACTTC.

This chain joins TRBV29-1 and TRBJ2-7; D remains ambiguous. The V end lost 2 bases, the J end lost 1 base, and 6 bases lay between the germline ends. CDR3 length: 12 amino acids. Per germline, CDR1 SQVTM and CDR2 ANQGSEA. The CDR3 region has the DNA TGCAGCGTTGAACCAGGATCCTACGAGCAGTACTTC. Translating gives CSVEPGSYEQYF.

This clone was counted once. The chain recombines TRBV4-1 with TRBJ2-7, with TRBD2 identical over 15 bases. V was pared by 0 bases and J by 7 bases, with 10 bases of the junction left unmatched. Germline V gene lookup returns CDR1 MGHRA and CDR2 YSYEKL. The CDR3 loop spans 18 amino acids. For the CDR3, the DNA is TGCGCCAGCAGCCAAGAATTCCCCTGGGGACTAGCGGGAGGTGAGCAGTACTTC. Translation gives CASSQEFPWGLAGGEQYF.

The chain uses TRBV2 and TRBJ2-1, with 12 bases identical to TRBD2. The CDR3 length is 15 residues. V lost 1 base to trimming and J lost 10 bases; unmatched junction nucleotides: 5. Germline V gene lookup returns CDR1 SNHLY and CDR2 FYNNEI. The CDR3 DNA follows: TGTGCCAGCAGTGAAGGAGGCACTAGCGGGGGGGAGCAGTTCTTC. Translating it yields CASSEGGTSGGEQFF.

The rearrangement uses TRBV27 and TRBJ1-4; D might be TRBD1 (5 bases). The ends were cut back, 5 bases at V and 8 bases at J, with 15 bases in the middle. Germline V gene data show CDR1 as MNHEY and CDR2 as SMNVEV (reference sequence). The CDR3 runs 14 residues. The CDR3 DNA reads as TGTGCCAGCAGTGCCTACAGGAGAGAGGAAAAACTGTTTTTT. Amino acid sequence: CASSAYRREEKLFF.

The chain employs TRBV7-2 and TRBJ2-3; TRBD2 is a possible D gene (5 bases). Trimming left V 1 base short and J 0 bases short, with 17 bases between. Germline CDR1 and CDR2: SGHTA and FQGNSA. The CDR3 length is 18 residues. CDR3 in DNA: TGTGCCAGCAGCTTAGGACGGAGGTTGGCTGCTAGCACAGATACGCAGTATTTT. This translates into CASSLGRRLAASTDTQYF. Full variable domain (missing parts from reference TRBV7-2 and TRBJ2-3): GAGVSQSPSNKVTEKGKDVELRCDPISGHTALYWYRQSLGQGLEFLIYFQGNSAPDKSGLPSDRFSAERTGGSVSTLTIQRTQQEDSAVYLCASSLGRRLAASTDTQYFGPGTRLTVL.

The V and J genes are TRBV28 and TRBJ2-7; D unresolved. Per germline, CDR1 MDHEN and CDR2 SYDVKM. The CDR3 totals 11 residues. V was shortened by 6 bases and J by 7 bases, with 10 bases between the two germline ends. Here the CDR3 reads CASSAPREQYF. The CDR3 DNA sequence: TGTGCCAGCAGCGCCCCGCGGGAGCAGTACTTC.

This clone was detected a few times. The chain uses TRBV4-2 and TRBJ1-1; TRBD1 is a possible D gene (6 bases). Trimming left V 2 bases short and J 8 bases short, with 15 bases between. The germline V gene has CDR1 LGHNA and CDR2 YNFKEQ. The CDR3 totals 14 residues. The CDR3 loop reads CASSQRREGGEAFF. The CDR3 nucleotides are TGTGCCAGCAGCCAACGGAGAGAGGGGGGGGAAGCTTTCTTT.

For the CDR3, the DNA is TGTGCCAGCTCACCACCGGAGGTGGTGGCCACTGAAGCTTTCTTT. This sequence encodes CASSPPEVVATEAFF. The chain couples TRBV18 to TRBJ1-1; D not certain. The CDR3 is made up of 15 amino acids. Trimming left V 0 bases short and J 4 bases short, with 12 bases between. The germline gives CDR1 KGHSH, CDR2 LQKENI.

This clone was seen a handful of times. V gene TRBV19 combines with J gene TRBJ1-4, with 7 bases matching TRBD1. Germline V CDR1 and CDR2: LNHDA, SQIVND (reference sequence). This CDR3 is built from 16 residues. J gave up 0 bases and V 5 bases, and 6 bases lay outside the gene matches. The CDR3 reads CASSRGRGTTNEKLFF. Here the CDR3 DNA reads TGTGCCAGTAGTCGGGGCAGGGGGACAACTAATGAAAAACTGTTTTTT.

This clone was counted only a few times. The chain uses TRBV21-1 and TRBJ2-3; TRBD2, the D gene given by the table, was not confirmed from the DNA. TRBV21-1 is classified as a pseudogene. The CDR3 is 20 residues long. CDR3 region: CASSNEATSGGTPSTDTQYF. The CDR3 nucleotides read TGTGCCAGCAGCAATGAAGCGACTAGCGGGGGGACCCCTAGCACAGATACGCAGTATTTT.

This clone was detected once. This chain connects TRBV6-5 to TRBJ1-2; the D is unclear. CDR1 MNHEY and CDR2 SVGAGI come from the germline V gene. The germline V and J ends were trimmed by 6 bases and 4 bases, with 12 bases remaining between them. The CDR3 totals 13 residues. For the CDR3, the DNA is TGTGCCAGCAGGACCCAGGCCTCCTATGGCTACACCTTC. Translating gives CASRTQASYGYTF.

The rearrangement joins TRBV18 to TRBJ2-3, with TRBD2 matching 7 bases. The CDR3 has 15 amino acids. Germline V gene lookup returns CDR1 KGHSH and CDR2 LQKENI. V lost 5 bases and J lost 4; bases outside the gene matches: 9. In DNA, the CDR3 is TGTGCCAGCTCAAACGGACTAGGGTTTGCAGATACGCAGTATTTT. This gives the protein CASSNGLGFADTQYF.

V usage is TRBV28 and J usage is TRBJ2-3; tentatively, D is TRBD2 (5 bases). Trimming removed 5 bases from V and 14 bases from J, with 23 bases in between. Germline V gene lookup returns CDR1 MDHEN and CDR2 SYDVKM. The CDR3 covers 14 residues. CDR3 sequence reads: CASSPPLSGNSWYF. CDR3 DNA sequence: TGTGCCAGCAGTCCGCCCCTGAGCGGAAACTCTTGGTATTTT.

The V call is TRBV7-2, the J call TRBJ2-1; D is possibly TRBD2 (6 bases). The CDR3 totals 15 residues. The V end lost 0 bases, the J end lost 4 bases, and 10 bases lay between the germline ends. Germline V gene lookup returns CDR1 SGHTA and CDR2 FQGNSA. DNA for the CDR3: TGTGCCAGCAGCTTAGCCTTCGGGGGATACAATGAGCAGTTCTTC. Encoded protein: CASSLAFGGYNEQFF.

The chain links TRBV7-9 to TRBJ2-7, with D perhaps matching TRBD1 (5 bases). This CDR3 spans 13 amino acids. The germline gives CDR1 SEHNR, CDR2 FQNEAQ (reference sequence). V lost 3 bases and J lost 4, with 10 bases in between. CDR3 in DNA: TGTGCCAGCAGCTTCCAAGGACAATACGAGCAGTACTTC. Translated, it gives CASSFQGQYEQYF.

The chain has TRBV6-1 and TRBJ2-5, with TRBD2 matching over 8 bases. CDR1 is MNHNS, CDR2 SASEGT, per germline. The CDR3 spans 16 residues. The V and J ends lost 4 bases and 5 bases, in that order; junction bases with no gene match: 12. The CDR3 reads CASSGDRTGGEETQYF. The CDR3, as DNA: TGTGCCAGCAGTGGAGACAGGACGGGGGGGGAGGAGACCCAGTACTTC.

The CDR3 region is CASSVGTGFFEQYF. In DNA, the CDR3 is TGTGCCAGCAGTGTTGGGACAGGGTTTTTCGAGCAGTACTTC. The chain couples TRBV2 to TRBJ2-7, with 9 nucleotides matching TRBD1. Germline V gene lookup returns CDR1 SNHLY and CDR2 FYNNEI. The CDR3 consists of 14 residues. Trimming took 4 bases from V and 6 from J; bases not matched to a gene: 7.

V is TRBV6-5 and J is TRBJ1-5; 8 positions match TRBD1. V shed 2 bases, J shed 2 bases, and the junction held 2 bases outside the gene matches. Looked up from germline, CDR1 is MNHEY and CDR2 is SVGAGI. The CDR3 has 15 residues. CDR3 DNA: TGTGCCAGCAGTTACGGGACAGGCCGCAATCAGCCCCAGCATTTT. Its translation is CASSYGTGRNQPQHF.

The chain has TRBV12-5 and TRBJ2-1; TRBD2 matches 7 bases. Germline-derived CDR1 and CDR2 are LGHNT and FRNRAP. The J segment lost 0 bases and the V segment lost 1 base, leaving 0 bases of the junction unmatched. This CDR3 is built from 15 residues. For the CDR3, the DNA is TGTGCTAGTGGTTTGGCGGGGGGCTCCTACAATGAGCAGTTCTTC. Its protein is CASGLAGGSYNEQFF.